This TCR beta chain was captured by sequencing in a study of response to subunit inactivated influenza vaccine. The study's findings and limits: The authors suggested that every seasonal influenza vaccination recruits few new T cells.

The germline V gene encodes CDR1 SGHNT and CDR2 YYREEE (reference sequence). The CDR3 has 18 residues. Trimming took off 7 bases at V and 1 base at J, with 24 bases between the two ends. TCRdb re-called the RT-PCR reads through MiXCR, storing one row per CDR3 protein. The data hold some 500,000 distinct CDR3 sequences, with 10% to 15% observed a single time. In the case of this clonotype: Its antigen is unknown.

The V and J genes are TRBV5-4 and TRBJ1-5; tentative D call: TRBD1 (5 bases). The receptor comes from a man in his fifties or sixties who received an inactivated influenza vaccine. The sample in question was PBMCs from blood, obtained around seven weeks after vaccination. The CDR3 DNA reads TGTGCCAGCGGCTCCGGGCTCCTGTGCGCAGGGAGCAATCAGCCCCAGCATTTT. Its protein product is CASGSGLLCAGSNQPQHF.